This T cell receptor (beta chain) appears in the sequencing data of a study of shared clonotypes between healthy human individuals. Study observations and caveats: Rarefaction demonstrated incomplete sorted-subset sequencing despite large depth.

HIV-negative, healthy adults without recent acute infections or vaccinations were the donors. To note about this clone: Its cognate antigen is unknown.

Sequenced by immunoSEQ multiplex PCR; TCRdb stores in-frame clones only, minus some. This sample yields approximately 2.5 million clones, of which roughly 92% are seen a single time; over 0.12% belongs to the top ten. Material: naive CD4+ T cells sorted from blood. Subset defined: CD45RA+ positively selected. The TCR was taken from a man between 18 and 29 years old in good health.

CDR3 coding DNA: TGTGCCAGCAGCCAAATCCGGATGGGAGAAAAACTGTTTTTT. This gives the protein CASSQIRMGEKLFF. This chain joins TRBV16 and TRBJ1-4; unclear D gene. V shed 2 bases and J shed 8 bases, with 12 bases lying between them. CDR3 length: 14 residues. Looked up from germline, CDR1 is KGHSY and CDR2 is FQNENV.